Listed here are 10 T cell receptor beta chains from one sample, sequenced in a study of T cell therapy after organ transplantation. No antigen is known for these receptors. Repertoires were generated with immunoSEQ multiplex PCR, while TCRdb's copy carries only in-frame clones and drops some. The sample holds roughly 1,200 clones, 70% seen once. The input for sequencing was CD8+ T cells from blood, taken before autologous CMV-specific T cell therapy. The receptors were sampled from a human patient who had received a solid organ transplant and had CMV disease.

This clone was seen only a few times. The chain recombines TRBV13 with TRBJ1-1, with 7 positions matching TRBD1. The germline V gene encodes CDR1 PRHDT and CDR2 FYEKMQ (reference sequence). The ends lost 7 bases at V and 5 bases at J; junction bases unmatched: 13. The CDR3 consists of 15 residues. The CDR3 spells CASMLVGTVGTEAFF. CDR3 DNA: TGTGCCAGCATGCTAGTCGGGACAGTGGGGACTGAAGCTTTCTTT. The whole variable domain, filled in from reference TRBV13 and TRBJ1-1, reads AAGVIQSPRHLIKEKRETATLKCYPIPRHDTVYWYQQGPGQDPQFLISFYEKMQSDKGSIPDRFSAQQFSDYHSELNMSSLELGDSALYFCASMLVGTVGTEAFFGQGTRLTVV.

This clone was found once. This rearrangement joins TRBV7-8 to TRBJ1-1; 7 nucleotides align to TRBD1. The trim removed 6 bases at V and 0 bases at J, leaving 1 base unmatched. Germline CDR1 is SGHVS and CDR2 is FQNEAQ. CDR3 length: 13 amino acids. The CDR3 spells CASRGGMNTEAFF. In DNA form, the CDR3 reads TGTGCCAGCAGAGGGGGCATGAACACTGAAGCTTTCTTT.

In DNA form, the CDR3 reads TGTGCCAGCAGTTACCCGTTTGAGTTGCAGTATTTT. Its protein product is CASSYPFELQYF. The V gene is TRBV6-6, the J gene TRBJ2-3, with unresolved D. Germline V CDR1 and CDR2: MNHNY, SVGAGI (reference sequence). This CDR3 contains 12 residues. The V gene lost 2 bases and the J gene lost 11 bases, with 11 bases spanning the gap.

The gene calls are TRBV11-3 and TRBJ2-7, with D maybe TRBD1 (5 bases). CDR1 is SGHNT, CDR2 YENEEA, per germline. V lost 1 base and J 0 bases, leaving 10 bases between the germline ends. The CDR3 is 15 amino acids. As DNA, the CDR3 is TGTGCCAGCAGCTTAGGTTCAGGGAACTCCTACGAGCAGTACTTC. It encodes CASSLGSGNSYEQYF.

This clone was seen a single time. V is TRBV5-6 and J is TRBJ2-6, with TRBD1 as a possible D gene (6 bases). Germline values: CDR1 SGHDT, CDR2 YYEEEE. V was pared by 4 bases and J by 0 bases, with 8 bases between. The length of the CDR3 is 15 residues. CDR3: CASSPTGSGANVLTF. Here the CDR3 DNA reads TGTGCCAGCAGCCCGACAGGCTCTGGGGCCAACGTCCTGACTTTC.

V usage is TRBV30 and J usage is TRBJ1-1; D is ambiguous. The germline CDR1 and CDR2 sequences are GTSNPN and SVGIG (reference sequence). Deletions cut 3 bases from V and 0 bases from J, with 2 bases between. The CDR3 runs to 11 residues. The CDR3 bases are TGTGCCTGGAGAATGAACACTGAAGCTTTCTTT. Protein product: CAWRMNTEAFF.

The chain employs TRBV4-2 and TRBJ1-1; TRBD1 aligns across 9 bases. This CDR3 has 15 amino acids. CDR1 is LGHNA, CDR2 YNFKEQ, per germline. The ends lost 5 bases at V and 3 bases at J; junction bases unmatched: 7. DNA of the CDR3: TGTGCCAGCAGCTCGGGACAGGGAGGGGACACTGAAGCTTTCTTT. Translated: CASSSGQGGDTEAFF.

Concerning this clone: Other DNA sequences in this sample translate to the same CDR3. The chain is built from TRBV19 and TRBJ2-7; 9 nucleotides match TRBD1. The CDR3 extends over 15 amino acids. Unmatched junction bases numbered 6, after V lost 6 bases and J lost 0 bases. Germline V lookup: CDR1 LNHDA, CDR2 SQIVND (reference sequence). In DNA form, the CDR3 reads TGTGCCAGTAGCAGGGGACAGGGTTTCTCCTACGAGCAGTACTTC. Translation gives CASSRGQGFSYEQYF. Complete variable domain (other parts from reference TRBV19 and TRBJ2-7): DGGITQSPKYLFRKEGQNVTLSCEQNLNHDAMYWYRQDPGQGLRLIYYSQIVNDFQKGDIAEGYSVSREKKESFPLTVTSAQKNPTAFYLCASSRGQGFSYEQYFGPGTRLTVT.

The chain carries TRBV6-5 and TRBJ1-4; 10 bases match TRBD1. The CDR3 covers 16 residues. V dropped 2 bases and J dropped 7; count of bases not matched to a gene: 7. CDR1 is MNHEY and CDR2 is SVGAGI in the germline V gene. Here the CDR3 reads CASSYSEGQGSEKLFF. The CDR3 nucleotides read TGTGCCAGCAGTTACAGTGAGGGACAGGGGAGTGAAAAACTGTTTTTT.

This rearrangement joins TRBV6-1 to TRBJ1-1, with a possible D match to TRBD1 (6 bases). Germline values: CDR1 MNHNS, CDR2 SASEGT. The CDR3 loop spans 16 amino acids. V lost 3 bases to trimming and J lost 5 bases, with 19 bases between them. CDR3 amino acids: CASSEGPGGAGTEAFF. As DNA, the CDR3 is TGTGCCAGCAGTGAGGGCCCCGGGGGCGCGGGTACTGAAGCTTTCTTT.